Listed here are 5 T cell receptor beta chains from one sample, sequenced in a study of T-cell memory formation after mild COVID-19. TCRdb used MiXCR to reprocess the 5' RACE reads, holding one entry per CDR3 protein. The table lists around 450,000 distinct CDR3 sequences, roughly 24% of them singletons, with 8.5% to 9% in the top ten. The specimen was PBMCs or a T cell subset sorted from them (not recorded which). Every receptor here comes from an adult woman who had mild COVID-19 (a few samples of this study predate the infection). Cell type and time point are not known.

This clonotype came up a few times. The chain couples TRBV7-2 to TRBJ2-5; 9 bases are shared with TRBD2. Germline CDR1 reads SGHTA; CDR2 reads FQGNSA. The CDR3 loop spans 18 amino acids. The junction had 11 bases not matched to a gene; V was cut back by 2 bases and J by 1 base. CDR3 protein: CASSLRPPVAGVQETQYF. CDR3 DNA: TGTGCCAGCAGCTTACGCCCTCCGGTAGCGGGAGTCCAAGAGACCCAGTACTTC.

This chain connects TRBV2 to TRBJ1-1; the D gene is possibly TRBD1 (6 bases). The CDR3 is 12 residues long. Trimming removed 8 bases at V and 5 bases at J, with 12 bases between. Germline V lookup: CDR1 SNHLY, CDR2 FYNNEI. Here the CDR3 DNA reads TGTGCCAGCCGACAGGTTAGGACTGAAGCTTTCTTT. The encoded protein is CASRQVRTEAFF.

This clonotype was seen only once. For the CDR3, the DNA is TGTGCCAGCAGCTTACGGACGAGCGGGAGAGGTCATGAGCAGTTCTTC. This translates into CASSLRTSGRGHEQFF. The rearrangement joins TRBV7-3 to TRBJ2-1; 8 nucleotides agree with TRBD2. CDR1 and CDR2 (germline): SGHTA, FQGTGA. The V segment lost 2 bases and the J segment 8 bases; nucleotides outside the gene matches: 11. There are 16 residues in the CDR3.

A few counts support this clonotype. V and J are TRBV20-1 and TRBJ2-3; TRBD2 is a possible D gene (5 bases). The CDR3 runs 11 residues. Trimming left V 3 bases short and J 14 bases short, with 15 bases between. From germline, CDR1 is DFQATT and CDR2 SNEGSKA (reference sequence). The CDR3, as DNA: TGCAGTGCTAGGGACTTTCCCTTATGGTATTTT. Its protein is CSARDFPLWYF.

In this sample, this clonotype turned up a few times. The chain has TRBV14 and TRBJ1-4; the match to TRBD1 covers 7 bases. Germline-derived CDR1 and CDR2 are SGHDN and FVKESK. Trimming took 1 base from V and 5 from J; bases not matched to a gene: 13. CDR3 length: 18 amino acids. In DNA form, the CDR3 reads TGTGCCAGCAGCCAAGTCCACCCGTCCGGGACAGCAAATGAAAAACTGTTTTTT. Protein: CASSQVHPSGTANEKLFF.